These T cell receptor beta chains were read from a single sample in a study of blood T cell repertoires in COVID-19. Sequenced by immunoSEQ multiplex PCR; TCRdb stores in-frame clones only, minus some. Of 310,000 or so clones listed, roughly 89% are singletons. Sequenced input: PBMCs or T cells enriched from blood (not recorded which). The receptors originated from a woman between 18 and 29 years old who had recovered from COVID-19. Both conserved end residues are part of each CDR3. A D gene is named only where the DNA matches it firmly. Clone size is stated in some rows and not others, as once, few, many or a class when expanded.

d_call | clone_size | j_call | v_call | cdr3_nt | cdr3_aa
TRBD2 | . | TRBJ2-2 | TRBV28 | TGTGCCAGCCGGGTCCGGGGACTAGCGGGGGAGTCGAGGACCGGGGAGCTGTTTTTT | CASRVRGLAGESRTGELFF
. | . | TRBJ2-1 | TRBV4-2 | TGTGCCAGCAGCCAAGAACCAGCAGGATACAATGAGCAGTTCTTC | CASSQEPAGYNEQFF
. | . | TRBJ1-1 | TRBV7-9 | TGTGCCAGCAGCTTTTCAGGGGTCGGCACTGAAGCTTTCTTT | CASSFSGVGTEAFF
. | few | TRBJ2-1 | TRBV24-1 | TGTGCCACCAGTGATGACGACACCTACAATGAGCAGTTCTTC | CATSDDDTYNEQFF
. | once | TRBJ2-7 | TRBV3-1/TRBV3-2 | TGTGCCAGCAGCCTGGGGATAGGGGTCGAGCAGTACTTC | CASSLGIGVEQYF
TRBD1 | once | TRBJ2-7 | TRBV5-1 | TGCGCCAGCAGCTTAGAGACAGGGTGGTACGAGCAGTACTTC | CASSLETGWYEQYF
TRBD1 | . | TRBJ1-2 | TRBV6-1 | TGTGCCAGCAGTGAGGGACAGCTGCTTAACTATGGCTACACCTTC | CASSEGQLLNYGYTF
. | . | TRBJ2-2 | TRBV5-4 | TGTGCCAGCAGCTTGGATTCGGTCACCGGGGAGCTGTTTTTT | CASSLDSVTGELFF
. | . | TRBJ1-2 | TRBV11-2 | TGTGCCAGCAGCTTAGTGACAGTCCATGGCTACACCTTC | CASSLVTVHGYTF
. | . | TRBJ2-1 | TRBV3-1/TRBV3-2 | TGTGCCAGCAGCCCCTGGGCCAATGAGCAGTTCTTC | CASSPWANEQFF
TRBD2 | . | TRBJ2-1 | TRBV7-8 | TGTGCCAGCAGCCTACCGGGACTAGCGGGGAATGAGCAGTTCTTC | CASSLPGLAGNEQFF
TRBD1 | . | TRBJ1-2 | TRBV28 | TGTGCCAGCCTCGACAGGGCGACCTATGGCTACACCTTC | CASLDRATYGYTF
. | few | TRBJ2-7 | TRBV4-2 | TGTGCCAGCAGCCAGAGCTTTACCTACGAGCAGTACTTC | CASSQSFTYEQYF
. | . | TRBJ2-1 | TRBV7-9 | TGTGCCAGCAGCTTAGATCCTGTGGGCCGGGGTGGGATCTTC | CASSLDPVGRGGIF
. | . | TRBJ2-7 | TRBV29-1 | TGCAGCGTTGCAGAGCGGAACTACGAGCAGTACTTC | CSVAERNYEQYF
. | . | TRBJ1-1 | TRBV11-2 | TGTGCCAGCAGCTCCCAACGGGGGGGGGTCGAAGCTTTCTTT | CASSSQRGGVEAFF
TRBD2 | . | TRBJ2-5 | TRBV5-1 | TGCGCCAGCAGCTGGGGACTAGGGATTGAAGAGACCCAGTACTTC | CASSWGLGIEETQYF
TRBD1 | . | TRBJ1-1 | TRBV5-4 | TGTGCCAGCAGCTTGGAAGGCAGGGGGCGAACTGAAGCTTTCTTT | CASSLEGRGRTEAFF
. | . | TRBJ1-1 | TRBV5-6 | TGTGCCAGCAGCTTGGCCAAAGGACCCCCGAGGGCTGAAGCTTTCTTT | CASSLAKGPPRAEAFF
. | . | TRBJ2-7 | TRBV27 | TGTGCCAGCAGTTGGAACAGGGAGGGGGACGAGCAGTACTTC | CASSWNREGDEQYF
. | . | TRBJ1-2 | TRBV5-1 | TGCGCCAGCAGCTTGGACAGACCCGGTCGTGGCTACACCTTC | CASSLDRPGRGYTF
TRBD1 | . | TRBJ1-2 | TRBV4-2 | TGTGCCAGCAGCCAAGTAAACACAGGGGGAGGAGGCTACACCTTC | CASSQVNTGGGGYTF
. | . | TRBJ1-2 | TRBV5-3 | . | CARRPGRLYGYTFRQGDMECYTF
TRBD2 | . | TRBJ2-3 | TRBV7-6 | TGTGCCAGCAGCCCCCAAAGCGGGACTATCGCAGATACGCAGTATTTT | CASSPQSGTIADTQYF
TRBD2 | few | TRBJ2-2 | TRBV10-3 | TGTGCCATCAGTGACCTCGGACTAGCGGAAACCACCGGGGAGCTGTTTTTT | CAISDLGLAETTGELFF
TRBD1 | . | TRBJ1-4 | TRBV28 | TGTGCCAGCAGGCCGACAGGGCTATCGAATGAAAAACTGTTTTTT | CASRPTGLSNEKLFF
. | . | TRBJ2-3 | TRBV4-3 | TGCGCCAGCAGCCAAAGTAGCGGCACAGATACGCAGTATTTT | CASSQSSGTDTQYF
TRBD2 | . | TRBJ2-7 | TRBV6-2/TRBV6-3 | TGTGCCAGCAGTAGTACTAGCGGGACCCTTGACGAGCAGTACTTC | CASSSTSGTLDEQYF
TRBD2 | . | TRBJ2-5 | TRBV5-1 | TGCGCCAGCACCCCGCGTGGTATAGCGGGAGGCACCCAGTACTTC | CASTPRGIAGGTQYF
TRBD2 | . | TRBJ2-3 | TRBV6-5 | TGTGCCAGCAGCCAAGGACTAGCTCTCACAGATACGCAGTATTTT | CASSQGLALTDTQYF
. | . | TRBJ1-1 | TRBV4-1 | TGCGCCAGCAGCCAAGCCTTAAGGGTAGGGGACACTGAAGCTTTCTTT | CASSQALRVGDTEAFF
TRBD2 | . | TRBJ2-1 | TRBV4-2 | TGTGCCAGCAGCACCCGACTAGCGGGTCTCTACAATGAGCAGTTCTTC | CASSTRLAGLYNEQFF
TRBD1 | . | TRBJ2-1 | TRBV3-1/TRBV3-2 | TGTGCCAGCAGCCAAGAAGCGTGGACAGGGGTCTCCTACAATGAGCAGTTCTTC | CASSQEAWTGVSYNEQFF